A selection of T cell receptor beta chains follows, all from one sample in a study of a mutant IDH1 vaccine in newly diagnosed glioma. Measured with immunoSEQ multiplex PCR; TCRdb has only the in-frame clones, and not every one. This table has around 54,000 clones, about nine tenths appearing once. These receptors have no known antigen. Specimen: PBMCs, collected from a glioma patient whose treatment included an IDH1 peptide vaccine. These receptors all come from a man aged 40-50 years with glioma. Each CDR3 is given with its conserved first and last residue. A D gene is named only where the DNA matches it firmly. Clone size is stated in some rows and not others, as once, few, many or a class when expanded.

clone_size	v_call	j_call	d_call	cdr3_aa	cdr3_nt
-	TRBV5-8	TRBJ2-5	-	CASSTGSQETQYF	TGTGCCAGCAGCACCGGGTCTCAAGAGACCCAGTACTTC
-	TRBV27	TRBJ2-3	TRBD2	CASSTQSGRATDTQYF	TGTGCCAGCAGTACCCAGAGCGGGAGGGCTACAGATACGCAGTATTTT
-	TRBV18	TRBJ2-5	-	CASSPPSGLETQYF	TGTGCCAGCTCACCACCATCAGGGTTGGAGACCCAGTACTTC
-	TRBV27	TRBJ1-4	TRBD1	CASSQTGYREKLFF	TGTGCCAGCAGCCAGACAGGGTACCGTGAAAAACTGTTTTTT
-	TRBV5-1	TRBJ1-3	TRBD1	CASSVQGPGNTIYF	TGCGCCAGCAGCGTACAGGGGCCTGGAAACACCATATATTTT
-	TRBV18	TRBJ1-1	-	CASSPPGVWNTEAFF	TGTGCCAGCTCACCGCCGGGGGTTTGGAACACTGAAGCTTTCTTT
-	TRBV6-5	TRBJ2-1	-	CASSSEYSSYNEQFF	TGTGCCAGCAGCTCCGAATACTCCTCCTACAATGAGCAGTTCTTC
-	TRBV14	TRBJ2-7	TRBD1	CASSQFGTGGMDEQYF	TGTGCCAGCAGCCAATTTGGGACAGGGGGCATGGACGAGCAGTACTTC
-	TRBV18	TRBJ2-1	-	CASSPPLGKNEQFF	TGTGCCAGCTCACCTCCGCTGGGAAAGAATGAGCAGTTCTTC
-	TRBV6-5	TRBJ2-3	TRBD1	CASSYSWDRADTQYF	TGTGCCAGCAGTTACTCGTGGGACAGGGCAGATACGCAGTATTTT
-	TRBV25-1	TRBJ1-1	-	CASSPLGAGMNTEAFF	TGTGCCAGCAGCCCGTTAGGTGCTGGAATGAACACTGAAGCTTTCTTT
once	TRBV9	TRBJ2-4	TRBD2	CASSENMGGNIQYF	TGTGCCAGCAGCGAAAACATGGGGGGGAACATTCAGTACTTC
-	TRBV7-8	TRBJ2-7	TRBD1	CASSGSGTGTYEQYF	TGTGCCAGCAGCGGGTCCGGGACAGGGACCTACGAGCAGTACTTC
-	TRBV2	TRBJ2-7	TRBD2	CASSEETSDYEQYF	TGTGCCAGCAGTGAAGAGACTAGCGACTACGAGCAGTACTTC
-	TRBV5-1	TRBJ2-5	-	CASRSVGGLGETQYF	TGCGCCAGCAGGTCCGTCGGGGGATTGGGGGAGACCCAGTACTTC
-	TRBV4-1	TRBJ2-7	TRBD2	CASSQIILAGPYEQYF	TGCGCCAGCAGCCAAATCATATTAGCGGGGCCCTACGAGCAGTACTTC
-	TRBV11-2	TRBJ2-3	-	CASSPLVATDTQYF	TGTGCCAGCAGCCCCCTAGTCGCCACAGATACGCAGTATTTT
-	TRBV7-2	TRBJ2-7	TRBD2	CASSSLAGPYEQYF	TGTGCCAGCAGCTCTTTAGCGGGTCCCTACGAGCAGTACTTC
-	TRBV5-6	TRBJ1-1	-	CASSLAGAKGEAFF	TGTGCCAGCAGCTTGGCCGGGGCGAAAGGGGAAGCTTTCTTT
-	TRBV18	TRBJ2-6	-	CASSQGVGANVLTF	TGTGCCAGCTCCCAAGGGGTGGGGGCCAACGTCCTGACTTTC
-	TRBV6-6	TRBJ2-3	-	CASSYSRPGSTDTQYF	TGTGCCAGCAGTTACTCAAGGCCGGGATCCACAGATACGCAGTATTTT
-	TRBV4-1	TRBJ1-1	-	CASRDQGTEAFF	TGCGCCAGCAGGGATCAAGGCACTGAAGCTTTCTTT
-	TRBV11-2	TRBJ1-1	-	CASSLEGEAFF	TGTGCCAGCAGCTTGGAGGGTGAAGCTTTCTTT
-	TRBV5-1	TRBJ2-3	TRBD2	CASSFREGSADTQYF	TGCGCCAGCAGCTTCCGGGAGGGTAGCGCAGATACGCAGTATTTT
-	TRBV2	TRBJ1-2	-	CASRGGLRVAGYTF	TGTGCCAGCAGGGGGGGTCTCAGGGTGGCTGGCTACACCTTC
once	TRBV10-3	TRBJ2-7	TRBD1	CAISDPSRDSYEQYF	TGTGCCATCAGTGACCCCTCTAGGGACAGCTACGAGCAGTACTTC
-	TRBV19	TRBJ2-5	TRBD1	CASRPTGPGETQYF	TGTGCCAGTAGACCGACAGGGCCGGGGGAGACCCAGTACTTC
-	TRBV7-2	TRBJ2-7	TRBD1	CASRTGTGTYEQYF	TGTGCCAGCAGGACCGGGACAGGGACCTACGAGCAGTACTTC
-	TRBV18	TRBJ2-1	-	CASSLQRVNEQFF	TGTGCCAGCTCACTCCAAAGGGTCAATGAGCAGTTCTTC
-	TRBV29-1	TRBJ2-1	TRBD2	CSVPREYLAGRNEQFF	TGCAGCGTTCCAAGGGAGTACCTAGCGGGAAGGAATGAGCAGTTCTTC
-	TRBV4-1	TRBJ1-5	-	CASSQSTSGTLPNQPQHF	TGCGCCAGCAGCCAAAGCACCTCCGGGACCCTCCCCAATCAGCCCCAGCATTTT
-	TRBV5-1	TRBJ2-5	-	CASSLWTQETQYF	TGCGCCAGCAGCTTGTGGACCCAAGAGACCCAGTACTTC
few	TRBV19	TRBJ1-2	-	CARPSDYGYTF	TGTGCCAGACCCTCGGACTATGGCTACACCTTC
-	TRBV5-1	TRBJ2-7	TRBD2	CASRLAENYEQYF	TGCGCCAGCAGACTAGCGGAGAACTACGAGCAGTACTTC
-	TRBV4-1	TRBJ1-5	-	CASSFTLVTGPPQPQHF	TGCGCCAGCAGCTTCACCCTGGTGACCGGGCCCCCTCAGCCCCAGCATTTT
-	TRBV27	TRBJ1-5	TRBD1	CASSSGRTGLFQPQHF	TGTGCCAGCAGTTCGGGACGGACAGGTCTGTTTCAGCCCCAGCATTTT
-	TRBV4-1	TRBJ2-2	TRBD1	CASSHTGVWAGELFF	TGCGCCAGCAGCCATACAGGGGTGTGGGCCGGGGAGCTGTTTTTT
-	TRBV7-3	TRBJ2-7	TRBD2	CASSPTSGSYEQYF	TGTGCCAGCAGCCCGACTAGCGGGTCCTACGAGCAGTACTTC
-	TRBV13	TRBJ2-1	TRBD1	CASSSRQGADEQFF	TGTGCCAGCAGCTCAAGACAGGGGGCCGATGAGCAGTTCTTC
-	TRBV7-8	TRBJ1-2	TRBD1	CASSARTGSGYGYTF	TGTGCCAGCAGCGCCCGGACAGGGAGCGGGTATGGCTACACCTTC
-	TRBV2	TRBJ2-7	TRBD1	CASSDFRTGGYEQYF	TGTGCCAGCAGTGATTTTAGGACAGGGGGCTACGAGCAGTACTTC
-	TRBV6-5	TRBJ1-5	TRBD1	CASSYRTGSDQPQHF	TGTGCCAGCAGTTACCGGACAGGGAGTGATCAGCCCCAGCATTTT
-	TRBV19	TRBJ1-2	TRBD1	CASSDRQGGYTF	TGTGCCAGTAGCGATCGACAGGGAGGCTACACCTTC
once	TRBV4-3	TRBJ2-6	TRBD2	CASSQEAAGVGGANVLTF	TGCGCCAGCAGCCAAGAAGCAGCGGGAGTAGGTGGGGCCAACGTCCTGACTTTC
-	TRBV2	TRBJ2-7	-	CASSEGERLVYEQYF	TGTGCCAGCAGTGAGGGGGAAAGGTTGGTCTACGAGCAGTACTTC
-	TRBV19	TRBJ2-7	TRBD2	CASSIDAHSGGPIF	TGTGCCAGTAGTATAGATGCCCACTCGGGAGGTCCCATCTTC
-	TRBV29-1	TRBJ2-1	-	CSVGFSGNEQFF	TGCAGCGTTGGCTTCTCGGGAAATGAGCAGTTCTTC
few	TRBV12-5	TRBJ2-3	TRBD1	CASGLSRDRGRATDTQYF	TGTGCTAGTGGTTTGTCCCGAGACAGGGGGAGAGCCACAGATACGCAGTATTTT
-	TRBV5-1	TRBJ2-7	TRBD2	CASSIGTSGSIGNEQYF	TGCGCCAGCAGCATAGGGACTAGCGGGAGTATTGGTAACGAGCAGTACTTC
few	TRBV5-1	TRBJ1-3	-	CASSTYSGNEDTIYF	TGCGCCAGCAGCACCTACTCTGGGAACGAGGACACCATATATTTT
-	TRBV7-2	TRBJ2-7	-	CASSRSEGYEQYF	TGTGCCAGCAGCCGATCCGAGGGGTACGAGCAGTACTTC
-	TRBV4-1	TRBJ2-5	-	CASSQGAQVGVVRETQYF	TGCGCCAGCAGCCAAGGGGCCCAAGTGGGGGTGGTACGAGAGACCCAGTACTTC
-	TRBV19	TRBJ1-1	-	CASRQGPLRNTEAFF	TGTGCCAGTAGGCAGGGGCCCCTTAGGAACACTGAAGCTTTCTTT
-	TRBV6-5	TRBJ1-5	-	CASSNPGVGQPQHF	TGTGCCAGCAGTAACCCGGGGGTGGGTCAGCCCCAGCATTTT
-	TRBV27	TRBJ1-1	-	CASQGYMNTEAFF	TGTGCCTCGCAGGGGTACATGAACACTGAAGCTTTCTTT
-	TRBV29-1	TRBJ2-2	TRBD2	CSVIERDWGNTGELFF	TGCAGCGTCATAGAGCGGGATTGGGGGAACACCGGGGAGCTGTTTTTT
-	TRBV2	TRBJ2-1	-	CASSEALGRDNEQFF	TGTGCCAGCAGTGAAGCGCTAGGAAGAGACAATGAGCAGTTCTTC
-	TRBV27	TRBJ2-1	TRBD2	CASSLIGGRGLNEQFF	TGTGCCAGCAGTTTAATCGGCGGGAGAGGTTTGAATGAGCAGTTCTTC
-	TRBV5-1	TRBJ2-7	TRBD1	CASSRDRGAYEQYF	TGCGCCAGCAGTAGGGACAGGGGCGCGTACGAGCAGTACTTC